This entry lists 15 T cell receptor beta chains sequenced from one sample in a study of cytomegalovirus exposure and HLA in healthy donors. Both 60 Vbeta primers and 13 Jbeta primers went into the PCR. The table came from immunoSEQ multiplex PCR; TCRdb's copy has only in-frame clones and leaves some out. The profile shows fewer than 250,000 clones, almost 75% of them singletons. Sequencing was carried out using PBMCs. The receptors derive from a woman aged 30 to 39 in good health and CMV-seropositive.

The rearrangement links TRBV19 to TRBJ2-7; 10 bases map to TRBD1. This CDR3 is built from 15 residues. CDR1 and CDR2 (germline): LNHDA, SQIVND (reference sequence). V trimming: 7 bases; J trimming: 3 bases; junction bases outside the gene matches: 9. The CDR3 spells CASKGTGTGVYEQYF. The CDR3 nucleotides are TGTGCCAGTAAGGGCACAGGGACAGGGGTCTACGAGCAGTACTTC.

The V call is TRBV4-2, the J call TRBJ2-5; 9 bases line up with TRBD2. The CDR3 loop spans 14 amino acids. Germline values: CDR1 LGHNA, CDR2 YNFKEQ. V was clipped by 0 bases and J by 7 bases; unmatched bases: 3. In nucleotides, the CDR3 is TGTGCCAGCAGCCAAGAGCGGGAGGGCGGGACCCAGTACTTC. This translates into CASSQEREGGTQYF.

For the CDR3, the DNA is TGTGCCAGCTCACGTTCGACTAGCGGGACTAGCACAGATACGCAGTATTTT. As protein: CASSRSTSGTSTDTQYF. The rearrangement links TRBV18 to TRBJ2-3; 11 bases agree with TRBD2. The CDR3 totals 17 residues. V was clipped by 4 bases and J by 0 bases; unmatched bases: 6. Germline CDR1 KGHSH, CDR2 LQKENI.

This clone was counted a few times. The chain combines TRBV4-1 with TRBJ2-5, with a weak D call TRBD2 (6 bases). Germline V gene lookup returns CDR1 MGHRA and CDR2 YSYEKL. Trimming took 0 bases from V and 2 from J, leaving 13 bases between them. This CDR3 region has 16 residues. The CDR3 nucleotides read TGCGCCAGCAGCCAAGATAGGGTAGCGGTACAAGAGACCCAGTACTTC. Residues: CASSQDRVAVQETQYF.

V gene TRBV5-1 combines with J gene TRBJ1-1; D uncertain. V lost 3 bases and J lost 5, with 11 bases in between. This CDR3 contains 13 residues. The germline gives CDR1 SGHRS, CDR2 YFSETQ. The DNA for the CDR3 is TGCGCCAGCAGCTCCGCCAGTATGACTGAAGCTTTCTTT. Translated, it gives CASSSASMTEAFF.

This clone was picked up one time. The rearrangement joins TRBV2 to TRBJ2-7; TRBD2 matches at 8 bases. The CDR3 length is 12 residues. Germline V gives CDR1 SNHLY, CDR2 FYNNEI. J gave up 5 bases and V 10 bases, and 7 bases lay outside the gene matches. CDR3 bases: TGTGCCATTCGGACTAGCAGCCACGAGCAGTACTTC. This gives the protein CAIRTSSHEQYF.

The chain joins TRBV10-3 to TRBJ1-2; 11 bases agree with TRBD1. This CDR3 is 16 amino acids long. Trimming cost V 0 bases and J 7 bases; bases outside gene matches: 7. The germline V gene has CDR1 ENHRY and CDR2 SYGVKD. This CDR3 is CAISESLGQGALGYTF. CDR3 DNA: TGTGCCATCAGTGAGTCGTTAGGACAGGGGGCGCTTGGCTACACCTTC.

V usage is TRBV27 and J usage is TRBJ2-5; D ambiguous. CDR3 length equals 15 residues. Per germline, CDR1 MNHEY and CDR2 SMNVEV (reference sequence). The V gene lost 6 bases and the J gene lost 5 bases, with 19 bases spanning the gap. The CDR3 bases are TGTGCCAGCAGCCTGAGGCCTTCCGGTCGGGAGACCCAGTACTTC. Translating gives CASSLRPSGRETQYF.

This sequence joins TRBV9 and TRBJ2-1; TRBD2 matches 10 bases. The CDR3 has 15 residues. V dropped 3 bases and J dropped 4; count of bases not matched to a gene: 4. CDR1 and CDR2 from the germline V gene are SGDLS and YYNGEE. CDR3 amino acids: CASSATSGAYNEQFF. The CDR3 DNA reads TGTGCCAGCAGCGCTACTAGCGGGGCTTACAATGAGCAGTTCTTC.

This clone was seen more than once but under ten times. This chain connects TRBV5-1 to TRBJ1-5, with TRBD1 matching over 7 bases. The trim removed 4 bases at V and 3 bases at J, leaving 4 bases unmatched. The CDR3 contains 14 residues. Germline CDR1 SGHRS, CDR2 YFSETQ. CDR3 region: CASSQGEYNQPQHF. The CDR3 DNA reads TGCGCCAGCAGCCAGGGGGAATACAATCAGCCCCAGCATTTT.

As concerns this clone: In the same sample, other DNA sequences code for this CDR3. J is TRBJ2-5 and V is TRBV18, with TRBD1 as a possible D gene (5 bases). V gave up 6 bases and J gave up 4 bases, with 12 bases separating them. The CDR3 totals 13 residues. Germline CDR1 is KGHSH and CDR2 is LQKENI. CDR3 sequence: CASSLDSRETQYF. CDR3 DNA: TGTGCCAGCTCCCTTGACAGTCGAGAGACCCAGTACTTC. The whole variable domain, filled in from reference TRBV18 and TRBJ2-5, reads NAGVMQNPRHLVRRRGQEARLRCSPMKGHSHVYWYRQLPEEGLKFMVYLQKENIIDESGMPKERFSAEFPKEGPSILRIQQVVRGDSAAYFCASSLDSRETQYFGPGTRLLVL.

The chain couples TRBV27 to TRBJ2-7; 8 bases match TRBD2. V was pared by 7 bases and J by 3 bases, with 11 bases of the junction left unmatched. Per the germline V gene, CDR1 is MNHEY and CDR2 is SMNVEV (reference sequence). The CDR3 is made up of 15 amino acids. The CDR3 DNA is TGTGCCAGCAACACCCCGGGAGGGCCGTTCTACGAGCAGTACTTC. Residues: CASNTPGGPFYEQYF.

V gene TRBV7-6 combines with J gene TRBJ2-7; 7 bases are a match to TRBD2. Germline CDR1 is SGHVS and CDR2 is FNYEAQ. The CDR3 has 17 amino acids. J gave up 5 bases and V 5 bases, and 18 bases lay outside the gene matches. The CDR3 nucleotides are TGTGCCAGCAGCCCGACCAGCTCTGGCGGGAGAACCAACGAGCAGTACTTC. Amino acids: CASSPTSSGGRTNEQYF.

The V gene is TRBV19, the J gene TRBJ1-2; 8 nucleotides align to TRBD1. The CDR3 runs 13 residues. The trim removed 4 bases at V and 8 bases at J, leaving 6 bases unmatched. Germline V CDR1 and CDR2: LNHDA, SQIVND (reference sequence). The CDR3 DNA follows: TGTGCCAGTAGTAACCTGGACAGGGAGGGCTACACCTTC. It yields the protein CASSNLDREGYTF.

This clone has just a few counts. The chain couples TRBV28 to TRBJ2-7, with a tentative D call TRBD1 (6 bases). The CDR3 contains 13 residues. Germline V gene data show CDR1 as MDHEN and CDR2 as SYDVKM. Trimming pared 7 bases from V and 3 bases from J, leaving 13 bases between. The CDR3 region is CASNGGVGYEQYF. The CDR3 nucleotides read TGTGCCAGCAATGGGGGCGTAGGCTACGAGCAGTACTTC.